Reported below is one TCR beta chain. TCRdb reprocessed the RT-PCR reads via MiXCR and lists one record per CDR3 protein. The table records about 700,000 distinct CDR3 sequences, 14% of them present only once. The ends were cut back, 3 bases at V and 3 bases at J, with 11 bases in the middle. The germline V gene encodes CDR1 SGHTA and CDR2 FQGNSA. CDR3 length equals 14 residues. This receptor was identified in a female donor in good health, serving as a healthy control. Sequenced sample: memory CD4+ T cells from blood. The chain links TRBV7-2 to TRBJ1-1; D gene ambiguous. CDR3 sequence reads: CASSLANWDTEAFF. The CDR3 DNA reads TGTGCCAGCAGCTTGGCGAACTGGGACACTGAAGCTTTCTTT.